The 3 T cell receptor beta chains below all came from one sample that was sequenced in a study of blood T cells in healthy people across ages. The use of a sample-barcoded 5' primer and a J-beta primer mix characterized a second PCR of roughly 6 to 11 cycles. TCRdb fed the 5' RACE reads into MiXCR, producing one record per CDR3 protein. The sample gives about 1 million distinct CDR3 sequences, 20% to 25% of which show up once; about 0.72% is in the top ten. The same data also went into a second study, on T cells of mothers and their children.

Sequencing used blood. These receptors originate from a girl aged 2-10 years in good health.

This clonotype was detected only a few times. The V gene is TRBV7-9, the J gene TRBJ2-5; D uncertain. The CDR3 length is 14 residues. V lost 4 bases to trimming and J lost 1 base, with 10 bases between them. Germline loops: CDR1 SEHNR, CDR2 FQNEAQ (reference sequence). In nucleotides, the CDR3 is TGTGCCAGCAGCTCCCTCAGCTCCCAAGAGACCCAGTACTTC. Translated, it gives CASSSLSSQETQYF.

CDR3 DNA: TGCAGTGCTATATTGCTTAGAAGCTCCTACAATGAGCAGTTCTTC. This sequence encodes CSAILLRSSYNEQFF. The genes are TRBV20-1 and TRBJ2-1; D not certain. Per germline, CDR1 DFQATT and CDR2 SNEGSKA (reference sequence). Trimming stripped 4 bases from V and 0 bases from J, with 13 bases between. The CDR3 has 15 amino acids.

This clonotype was seen only a few times. V usage is TRBV27 and J usage is TRBJ1-1, with TRBD1 identical over 7 bases. Trimming at V came to 6 bases and at J to 6 bases, leaving 13 bases not matched to a gene. CDR1 is MNHEY, CDR2 SMNVEV, per germline (reference sequence). The CDR3 contains 15 residues. The CDR3 DNA reads as TGTGCCAGCAGCCAAGACAGGGAAATGGTTCCTGAAGCTTTCTTT. Protein sequence: CASSQDREMVPEAFF.